The 7 T cell receptor beta chains reported below all come from one sample, sequenced in a study of T cell changes during pregnancy in multiple sclerosis. Here immunoSEQ multiplex PCR was the method, and the copy in TCRdb shows in-frame clones only, minus some. The sample shows around 29,000 clones, 70% to 90% of them seen only once. The material sequenced was CD8+ T cells from peripheral blood mononuclear cells, taken after pregnancy. Source of these receptors: a female donor with multiple sclerosis, enrolled in a pregnancy study.

This clone was seen just once. The chain has TRBV29-1 and TRBJ2-1; TRBD1 might be the D (6 bases). CDR1 is SQVTM, CDR2 ANQGSEA, per germline. CDR3 size: 11 residues. Trimming took 7 bases from V and 10 from J, leaving 14 bases between them. The DNA of the CDR3 is TGCAGCGCTACAGGGAGAGGCGAGCAGTTCTTC. Amino acids: CSATGRGEQFF.

The chain joins TRBV5-4 to TRBJ1-3; D uncertain. Trimming took off 4 bases at V and 0 bases at J, with 8 bases between the two ends. This CDR3 contains 14 residues. Germline lookup yields CDR1 SGHNT and CDR2 YYREEE (reference sequence). The DNA for the CDR3 is TGTGCCAGCAGCGAACATTACTCTGGAAACACCATATATTTT. The encoded protein is CASSEHYSGNTIYF. The full variable domain, completed using reference TRBV5-4 and TRBJ1-3, is ETGVTQSPTHLIKTRGQQVTLRCSSQSGHNTVSWYQQALGQGPQFIFQYYREEENGRGNFPPRFSGLQFPNYSSELNVNALELDDSALYLCASSEHYSGNTIYFGEGSWLTVV.

This chain joins TRBV5-6 and TRBJ1-2; D ambiguous. The CDR3 covers 12 residues. Germline CDR1 SGHDT, CDR2 YYEEEE. Trimming removed 1 base at V and 3 bases at J, with 4 bases between. CDR3 loop: CASSLTDYGYTF. CDR3 in DNA: TGTGCCAGCAGCTTGACAGACTATGGCTACACCTTC.

This chain links TRBV4-1 with TRBJ2-7; weak D call: TRBD1 (5 bases). Germline CDR1 and CDR2: MGHRA and YSYEKL. The length of the CDR3 is 14 residues. V dropped 0 bases and J dropped 6 bases, with 12 bases sitting between them. Here the CDR3 DNA reads TGCGCCAGCAGCCAAGATCGGACAAGTTTCGAGCAGTACTTC. Translation: CASSQDRTSFEQYF.

This clone was counted a few times. The chain links TRBV9 to TRBJ1-2; 9 nucleotides agree with TRBD1. Germline lookup yields CDR1 SGDLS and CDR2 YYNGEE. CDR3 length: 15 residues. V shed 2 bases and J 4 bases; nucleotides not matched to a gene: 6. The CDR3 loop is CASSVRDRESYGYTF. The CDR3 DNA reads TGTGCCAGCAGCGTGAGGGACAGGGAGTCCTATGGCTACACCTTC.

There are a few counts of this clone. The gene calls are TRBV6-4 and TRBJ2-5, with 8 bases that match TRBD1. Germline trimming cut 3 bases from V and 5 bases from J; bases unmatched to any gene: 8. Germline-derived CDR1 and CDR2 are MRHNA and SNTAGT. This CDR3 spans 15 amino acids. The CDR3 here is CASSEGTGGSETQYF. In nucleotides, the CDR3 is TGTGCCAGCAGTGAAGGGACAGGAGGATCCGAGACCCAGTACTTC.

The rearrangement links TRBV13 to TRBJ2-7; TRBD2 might be the D (7 bases). The germline gives CDR1 PRHDT, CDR2 FYEKMQ (reference sequence). V was shortened by 1 base and J by 4 bases, with 11 bases between the two germline ends. This CDR3 contains 14 residues. The CDR3 coding sequence is TGTGCCAGCAGCTTAGAGGGGGGGGCATACGAGCAGTACTTC. The encoded protein is CASSLEGGAYEQYF. Combining the CDR3 with reference TRBV13 and TRBJ2-7 gives the whole variable domain AAGVIQSPRHLIKEKRETATLKCYPIPRHDTVYWYQQGPGQDPQFLISFYEKMQSDKGSIPDRFSAQQFSDYHSELNMSSLELGDSALYFCASSLEGGAYEQYFGPGTRLTVT.